This paragraph reports one TCR beta chain. Its antigen remains undetermined. No base quality values were provided; no much bigger clone lies one nucleotide off. For the TCR template, genomic DNA was extracted from bulk tumor tissue, and 500 to 600 ng of gDNA was amplified for each sample. Multiple biopsies per primary tumor were taken during surgery, spaced as far apart as possible within the tumor mass. The study cohort was described as untreated and was composed of newly diagnosed NSCLC cases undergoing curative surgery. Donors were approximately 15 newly diagnosed non-small cell lung cancer patients undergoing surgery with curative intent. The resected tumor masses were reviewed by two independent pathologists. Only DNA and RNA samples of high quality went on to sequencing. The sample belongs to a study of immune heterogeneity within non-small cell lung tumors (dated by TCRdb to the late 2010s). A note on the overall study: By histology, a few squamous cell carcinomas, about 11 non-squamous carcinomas and 1 tumor not otherwise specified were included. To examine intratumoral immune heterogeneity, the study used whole-exome sequencing, RNA-seq and TCR beta repertoire sequencing on multiple spatially distinct regions of each NSCLC tumor. TCR repertoire analysis included approximately 60 tumor loci from approximately 15 patients, whereas transcriptome data included only 40 to 50 loci from roughly 12 patients. Binding of neoantigens to the HLA alleles of each patient was predicted with netMHCpan-3.0 for mutant peptides of 8 to 11 amino acids.

The TCR beta CDR3 region was amplified with a multiplex PCR system, in which a first round of roughly 10 cycles was run using 32 V-gene forward and 13 J-gene reverse primers. First-round PCR used a QIAGEN Multiplex PCR Kit, and primer sequences were filed in Chinese patent CN105087789A. In a second PCR round, Illumina universal primers were added with the Phusion High-Fidelity PCR Kit. The TCR libraries underwent paired-end sequencing with a read length of 151 bp on the Illumina HiSeq X Ten platform. The original methods were these. Reads lacking multiplex PCR primers were removed with Cutadapt, read pairs were merged with PEAR, and CDR3 regions were called with MiXCR default settings. Repertoire diversity was assessed by Shannon entropy, and clonality was calculated as one minus the Shannon entropy divided by the ln of the count of productive unique sequences. A clonotype counted as a dominant or high-frequency T-cell clone when its frequency was 0.5% or higher. TCRdb ran its own pipeline on the public reads, namely fastp trimming at Q25 and MiXCR clone calling, and kept in-frame beta chains. When rows share a CDR3 protein, they turn into one entry using the most common DNA and genes. The V and J calls and clone size come from TCRdb's table, not from the authors' own analysis. The sample yields around 2,800 distinct CDR3 sequences; 15% to 20% were counted once. The ten most abundant clones make up more than 10% of the sample.

Broader findings and caveats from the paper: Local tumor mutational burden and local T-cell repertoire clonality had a statistically significant but moderate positive correlation (R about 0.37). For the most part, high-frequency TCR beta clonotypes differed from one individual patient to another. Within a given patient, the same dominant CDR3B clonotypes showed up repeatedly across loci, although different tumor locations also carried unique high-frequency clones.

CDR3 length: 11 amino acids, cysteine to phenylalanine. Only the CDR3 portion is preserved as DNA: 33 bases, with reading frame beginning at the first base. The germline V gene gives CDR1 as SGHRS and CDR2 as YFSETQ. V is clipped by 1 base and J by 5 bases, and the sequence between their germline boundaries is 4 bases long. Material: lung tumor tissue. The TCR was taken from a woman aged 45-65 years with non-small cell lung cancer. The sequence joins TRBV5-1 to TRBJ2-7; the D gene is not confidently resolved. The base sequence is TGCGCCAGCAGCTTGTTCCACGAGCAGTACTTC. Translated, this is CASSLFHEQYF.